This TCR beta chain was sequenced during a study of T cell responses to AZD1222 COVID-19 vaccine. Points from the study as a whole: Two AZD1222 doses significantly raised spike-specific TCR breadth and depth over controls. Only a handful of AZD1222 recipients, several in all, had baseline seropositivity.

A single count supports this clone. Its antigen is not identified. Losses at the gene ends were 4 bases for V and 6 bases for J; bases not matched to a gene: 9. Germline CDR1 LGHDT, CDR2 YNNKEL (reference sequence). The CDR3 extends over 16 amino acids. Clones were read by immunoSEQ multiplex PCR, and TCRdb kept only the in-frame ones, dropping some. Of 120,000 to 150,000 clones listed, about nine tenths are singletons. Sequenced here: peripheral blood, sampled 28 days after the second AZD1222 dose. The origin of this receptor is an adult who received the AZD1222 COVID-19 vaccine. The chain combines TRBV3-1 (or the pseudogene TRBV3-2) with TRBJ1-1, with 12 bases that match TRBD1. The CDR3, as DNA: TGTGCCAGCAGCCCTGGGACAGGGGGCCTCACTGCTGAAGCTTTCTTT. Translating it yields CASSPGTGGLTAEAFF.